Listed here are 32 T cell receptor beta chains from one sample, sequenced in a study of CD4+ T cells in melanoma. Measured with immunoSEQ multiplex PCR; TCRdb has only the in-frame clones, and not every one. The sample comprises 9,000 to 13,000 clones, roughly 69% of which are singletons, and around a quarter rests with the top ten. The specimen sequenced was cells from a culture (not recorded whether cultured in vitro). The source is a human donor with melanoma.

The genes are TRBV18 and TRBJ1-1; 7 positions agree with TRBD1. This CDR3 is 14 amino acids long. The trim removed 6 bases at V and 4 bases at J, leaving 8 bases unmatched. Germline CDR1 KGHSH, CDR2 LQKENI. This CDR3 is CASSTRQGLTEAFF. In DNA, the CDR3 is TGTGCCAGCTCGACTAGACAGGGCCTCACTGAAGCTTTCTTT.

The gene calls are TRBV7-9 and TRBJ2-1; TRBD2 might be the D (6 bases). The CDR3 extends over 14 amino acids. Germline V lookup: CDR1 SEHNR, CDR2 FQNEAQ (reference sequence). Between the trimmed V and J ends, which lost 2 bases and 1 base, there was a span of 6 bases. The CDR3 here is CASSLSGSYNEQFF. As DNA, the CDR3 is TGTGCCAGCAGCTTAAGCGGGTCCTACAATGAGCAGTTCTTC.

This chain joins TRBV5-4 and TRBJ2-7; 8 bases align to TRBD1. The germline gives CDR1 SGHNT, CDR2 YYREEE (reference sequence). J gave up 0 bases and V 7 bases, and 6 bases lay outside the gene matches. The CDR3 contains 14 residues. The DNA for the CDR3 is TGTGCCAGCGGCAACAGGGGGAACTCCTACGAGCAGTACTTC. It encodes CASGNRGNSYEQYF. The variable domain in full, with the rest retrieved from reference TRBV5-4 and TRBJ2-7, is ETGVTQSPTHLIKTRGQQVTLRCSSQSGHNTVSWYQQALGQGPQFIFQYYREEENGRGNFPPRFSGLQFPNYSSELNVNALELDDSALYLCASGNRGNSYEQYFGPGTRLTVT.

The CDR3: CASSSETARWGYTF. CDR3 sequence (DNA): TGCGCCAGCAGCTCCGAGACTGCCCGATGGGGCTACACCTTC. The chain couples TRBV5-1 to TRBJ1-2; D gene ambiguous. Trimming cost V 3 bases and J 8 bases, with 17 bases left between them. CDR1 is SGHRS, CDR2 YFSETQ, per germline. The CDR3 length is 14 residues.

This chain joins TRBV9 and TRBJ2-1, with D unclear. There are 12 residues in the CDR3. V was trimmed by 4 bases and J by 8 bases, leaving 10 bases between them. Per the germline V gene, CDR1 is SGDLS and CDR2 is YYNGEE. This CDR3 reads CASSLTVYEQFF. The CDR3 nucleotides are TGTGCCAGCAGCCTCACCGTCTATGAGCAGTTCTTC.

The chain uses TRBV5-6 and TRBJ1-6; the match to TRBD1 covers 9 bases. This CDR3 spans 16 amino acids. The germline gives CDR1 SGHDT, CDR2 YYEEEE. V trimming: 2 bases; J trimming: 7 bases; junction bases outside the gene matches: 7. The CDR3 here is CASSLLGGQGNSPLHF. The DNA for the CDR3 is TGTGCCAGCAGCTTATTAGGCGGACAGGGGAATTCACCCCTCCACTTT.

The rearrangement joins TRBV30 to TRBJ1-2; unclear D gene. The CDR3 has 14 amino acids. The germline CDR1 and CDR2 sequences are GTSNPN and SVGIG (reference sequence). Trimming took off 2 bases at V and 6 bases at J, with 16 bases between the two ends. CDR3 sequence: CAWSMGIFGHGYTF. Here the CDR3 DNA reads TGTGCCTGGAGTATGGGCATTTTTGGCCATGGCTACACCTTC.

This chain connects TRBV27 to TRBJ1-2; the D is unclear. Trimming removed 6 bases from V and 1 base from J, with 9 bases in between. The CDR3 has 13 amino acids. CDR1 and CDR2 (germline): MNHEY, SMNVEV (reference sequence). CDR3 nucleotides: TGTGCCAGCAGCCGGACGGTTAACTATGGCTACACCTTC. This encodes CASSRTVNYGYTF.

This clone was found a few times. This chain joins TRBV5-4 and TRBJ2-5, with D tentatively TRBD2 (5 bases). V dropped 3 bases and J dropped 5 bases, with 20 bases sitting between them. CDR1 SGHNT and CDR2 YYREEE come from the germline V gene (reference sequence). This CDR3 contains 16 residues. The CDR3 is CASSSEPDFLGETQYF. The CDR3 DNA follows: TGTGCCAGCAGCTCTGAACCGGACTTCCTTGGGGAGACCCAGTACTTC. Filled out from reference TRBV5-4 and TRBJ2-5, the complete variable domain reads ETGVTQSPTHLIKTRGQQVTLRCSSQSGHNTVSWYQQALGQGPQFIFQYYREEENGRGNFPPRFSGLQFPNYSSELNVNALELDDSALYLCASSSEPDFLGETQYFGPGTRLLVL.

V and J are TRBV10-3 and TRBJ1-5; TRBD1 is a possible D gene (5 bases). Trimming shortened V by 3 bases and J by 6 bases, and 9 bases separated the two germline ends. CDR1 ENHRY and CDR2 SYGVKD come from the germline V gene. The CDR3 spans 13 residues. Here the CDR3 DNA reads TGTGCCATCAGTGAAGCAGGGTTTCAGCCCCAGCATTTT. It specifies CAISEAGFQPQHF.

V is TRBV5-3 and J is TRBJ2-1, with D possibly TRBD1 on 6 matching bases. TRBV5-3 is recorded as an ORF, its role being uncertain. Trimming took off 4 bases at V and 4 bases at J, with 21 bases between the two ends. The CDR3 runs to 17 residues. The CDR3 sequence: CARSRTPTGALYNEQFF. CDR3 DNA: TGTGCCAGAAGCCGAACTCCGACAGGCGCGTTATACAATGAGCAGTTCTTC.

This clone was recorded a few times. J is TRBJ1-1 and V is TRBV18; unclear D gene. In germline, CDR1 is KGHSH, CDR2 LQKENI. V was pared by 3 bases and J by 3 bases, with 20 bases between. CDR3 length: 17 amino acids. This CDR3 is CASSPLRQSGFYTEAFF. Written as DNA, the CDR3 is TGTGCCAGCTCACCTCTTAGACAAAGCGGGTTTTACACTGAAGCTTTCTTT.

V gene TRBV6-5 combines with J gene TRBJ2-7; D is possibly TRBD1 or TRBD2 (6 bases each). Germline V CDR1 and CDR2: MNHEY, SVGAGI. The CDR3 totals 15 residues. V was cut by 2 bases and J by 3 bases, with 14 bases left in between. The CDR3, as DNA: TGTGCCAGCAGTTACGGCGGAGGGGGATTCTACGAGCAGTACTTC. Protein: CASSYGGGGFYEQYF.

This clone was counted a few times. The chain has TRBV2 and TRBJ2-3; D gene uncertain. Germline V gives CDR1 SNHLY, CDR2 FYNNEI. V lost 6 bases to trimming and J lost 4 bases, with 8 bases between them. There are 12 residues in the CDR3. The CDR3 protein is CASSAYSDTQYF. DNA for the CDR3: TGTGCCAGCAGCGCTTATTCAGATACGCAGTATTTT.

This clone was detected a few times. CDR3 loop: CASSRLRHNTGELFF. The CDR3 region has the DNA TGCGCCAGCAGCCGGCTGAGGCATAACACCGGGGAGCTGTTTTTT. V and J are TRBV5-1 and TRBJ2-2, with unresolved D. Between the trimmed V and J ends, which lost 4 bases and 2 bases, there was a span of 12 bases. This CDR3 spans 15 amino acids. The germline V gene has CDR1 SGHRS and CDR2 YFSETQ. The whole variable domain, filled in from reference TRBV5-1 and TRBJ2-2, reads KAGVTQTPRYLIKTRGQQVTLSCSPISGHRSVSWYQQTPGQGLQFLFEYFSETQRNKGNFPGRFSGRQFSNSRSEMNVSTLELGDSALYLCASSRLRHNTGELFFGEGSRLTVL.

This clone has just one count. This chain links TRBV7-2 with TRBJ2-5, with 11 bases that match TRBD2. CDR1 is SGHTA and CDR2 is FQGNSA in the germline V gene. Germline trimming cut 1 base from V and 0 bases from J; bases unmatched to any gene: 7. The CDR3 covers 18 residues. This chain's CDR3 is CASSLGLAGGLYQETQYF. In DNA, the CDR3 is TGTGCCAGCAGCTTAGGGCTAGCGGGGGGTCTCTACCAAGAGACCCAGTACTTC. Full variable domain (missing parts from reference TRBV7-2 and TRBJ2-5): GAGVSQSPSNKVTEKGKDVELRCDPISGHTALYWYRQSLGQGLEFLIYFQGNSAPDKSGLPSDRFSAERTGGSVSTLTIQRTQQEDSAVYLCASSLGLAGGLYQETQYFGPGTRLLVL.

This clone was observed a handful of times. The gene calls are TRBV5-8 and TRBJ2-7; 8 nucleotides agree with TRBD1. The ends lost 1 base at V and 4 bases at J; junction bases unmatched: 7. CDR1 SGHTS and CDR2 YDEGEE come from the germline V gene. The CDR3 sequence is 15 residues long. CDR3 residues: CASSLPTGDRYEQYF. The CDR3 nucleotides read TGTGCCAGCAGCTTGCCGACAGGGGATAGGTACGAGCAGTACTTC.

This clone was observed a handful of times. The chain has TRBV9 and TRBJ1-1; possible D gene TRBD1, 5 bases. This CDR3 contains 14 residues. Trimming left V 4 bases short and J 1 base short, with 11 bases between. Germline-derived CDR1 and CDR2 are SGDLS and YYNGEE. Written as DNA, the CDR3 is TGTGCCAGCAGCAGCAGACAGACGAACACTGAAGCTTTCTTT. Amino acids: CASSSRQTNTEAFF. The full variable domain, in which reference TRBV9 and TRBJ1-1 provide the parts outside the CDR3, is DSGVTQTPKHLITATGQRVTLRCSPRSGDLSVYWYQQSLDQGLQFLIQYYNGEERAKGNILERFSAQQFPDLHSELNLSSLELGDSALYFCASSSRQTNTEAFFGQGTRLTVV.

In its sample, this clone was seen a few times. The chain joins TRBV15 to TRBJ2-4; 8 bases match TRBD1. The CDR3 runs to 16 residues. Trimming removed 0 bases from V and 7 bases from J; junction bases left unmatched: 8. Germline V gene lookup returns CDR1 LNHNV and CDR2 YYDKDF (reference sequence). Here the CDR3 DNA reads TGTGCCACCAGCAGAGATACCGGGACAGGCGGTAACATTCAGTACTTC. Its translation is CATSRDTGTGGNIQYF. The full variable domain, in which reference TRBV15 and TRBJ2-4 provide the parts outside the CDR3, is DAMVIQNPRYQVTQFGKPVTLSCSQTLNHNVMYWYQQKSSQAPKLLFHYYDKDFNNEADTPDNFQSRRPNTSFCFLDIRSPGLGDTAMYLCATSRDTGTGGNIQYFGAGTRLSVL.

This clone was observed once. This chain's CDR3 is CASSRLGQRGEQYF. As DNA, the CDR3 is TGTGCCAGCAGCCGCCTGGGACAGCGCGGAGAGCAGTACTTC. The chain employs TRBV11-3 and TRBJ2-7, with 7 bases matching TRBD1. The junction had 11 bases not matched to a gene; V was cut back by 5 bases and J by 7 bases. Germline CDR1 reads SGHNT; CDR2 reads YENEEA. The CDR3 totals 14 residues.

The V call is TRBV12-5, the J call TRBJ2-1; TRBD1 or TRBD2 may be the D gene (6 bases each). With 1 base removed from V and 5 bases from J, the gap between germline ends came to 18 bases. This CDR3 comprises 17 residues. Germline lookup yields CDR1 LGHNT and CDR2 FRNRAP. The CDR3 loop reads CASGLALGGGPNNEQFF. In DNA, the CDR3 is TGTGCTAGTGGTTTGGCCCTGGGGGGCGGTCCTAACAATGAGCAGTTCTTC.

By its share, this clone is medium-sized. The chain is built from TRBV2 and TRBJ1-6; D might be TRBD1 (6 bases). V lost 6 bases and J lost 7, with 16 bases in between. This CDR3 has 15 amino acids. Germline V CDR1 and CDR2: SNHLY, FYNNEI. The CDR3 loop is CASSPPGHPNSPLHF. CDR3 DNA sequence: TGTGCCAGCAGCCCCCCGGGACACCCGAATTCACCCCTCCACTTT.

This clone has more than one count but fewer than ten. The CDR3 region has the DNA TGTGCCAGCTCATCACGTAATCAGCCCCAGCATTTT. Amino acids: CASSSRNQPQHF. This rearrangement joins TRBV18 to TRBJ1-5, with D unresolved. Trimming took off 5 bases at V and 4 bases at J, with 6 bases between the two ends. The CDR3 loop spans 12 amino acids. The germline V gene has CDR1 KGHSH and CDR2 LQKENI.

This rearrangement joins TRBV5-1 to TRBJ2-1, with 11 bases matching TRBD1. This CDR3 has 15 residues. Germline assignment: CDR1 SGHRS and CDR2 YFSETQ. The J segment lost 7 bases and the V segment lost 3 bases, leaving 6 bases of the junction unmatched. CDR3 DNA sequence: TGCGCCAGCAGCTCTGGACAGGGGGCGACGAATGAGCAGTTCTTC. Encoded protein: CASSSGQGATNEQFF. Together with reference TRBV5-1 and TRBJ2-1, the CDR3 gives the full variable domain: KAGVTQTPRYLIKTRGQQVTLSCSPISGHRSVSWYQQTPGQGLQFLFEYFSETQRNKGNFPGRFSGRQFSNSRSEMNVSTLELGDSALYLCASSSGQGATNEQFFGPGTRLTVL.

This clone occurred a few times. The rearrangement joins TRBV27 to TRBJ2-7; no reliable D call. This CDR3 region has 12 residues. The V and J ends lost 6 bases and 4 bases respectively, with 10 bases between them. CDR1 and CDR2 (germline): MNHEY, SMNVEV (reference sequence). CDR3 DNA sequence: TGTGCCAGCAGAACTGGGTTGTACGAGCAGTACTTC. Its protein is CASRTGLYEQYF.

CDR3 nucleotide sequence: TGTGCCAGCAGTCGACGGGGGGCACCAGATACGCAGTATTTT. It translates to CASSRRGAPDTQYF. The chain is built from TRBV5-6 and TRBJ2-3; tentatively, D is TRBD2 (7 bases). Trimming left V 5 bases short and J 4 bases short, with 14 bases between. There are 14 residues in the CDR3. Germline V gene lookup returns CDR1 SGHDT and CDR2 YYEEEE.

V usage is TRBV7-9 and J usage is TRBJ2-1; D possibly uses TRBD1 or TRBD2 (5 bases each). Trimming left V 5 bases short and J 0 bases short, with 17 bases between. Germline V gene data show CDR1 as SEHNR and CDR2 as FQNEAQ (reference sequence). The CDR3 consists of 17 residues. The CDR3 nucleotides read TGTGCCAGCAGCGTCACCGGGACGGTGAGCTCCTACAATGAGCAGTTCTTC. Amino acids: CASSVTGTVSSYNEQFF.

The rearrangement links TRBV7-2 to TRBJ1-5, with a tentative D call TRBD1 (5 bases). Germline lookup yields CDR1 SGHTA and CDR2 FQGNSA. The CDR3 extends over 14 amino acids. Trimming removed 0 bases at V and 6 bases at J, with 9 bases between. Here the CDR3 reads CASSLAAGGQPQHF. The DNA of the CDR3 is TGTGCCAGCAGCTTAGCGGCGGGGGGTCAGCCCCAGCATTTT.

The rearrangement uses TRBV18 and TRBJ1-4; possibly TRBD1 for D (5 bases). CDR3 size: 15 residues. V was clipped by 6 bases and J by 2 bases, with 13 bases between them. Germline CDR1 and CDR2: KGHSH and LQKENI. The CDR3 DNA reads TGTGCCAGCTCCCAGAATAAGGGGACTAATGAAAAACTGTTTTTT. It codes for CASSQNKGTNEKLFF.

This chain joins TRBV5-5 and TRBJ1-6; the D is unclear. V lost 4 bases and J 8 bases, leaving 19 bases between the germline ends. The CDR3 covers 16 residues. The V gene's germline CDR1 is SGHKS and CDR2 YYEKEE (reference sequence). The CDR3 nucleotides read TGTGCCAGCAGCCCCCCGGGAGGACGGGGTGATTCACCCCTCCACTTT. It encodes CASSPPGGRGDSPLHF.

The V call is TRBV11-2, the J call TRBJ1-1; TRBD1 is a possible D gene (6 bases). V dropped 3 bases and J dropped 4 bases, with 15 bases sitting between them. CDR3 length: 15 amino acids. Germline CDR1 is SGHAT and CDR2 is FQNNGV. The CDR3 reads CASSFLQGRVTEAFF. The CDR3 DNA sequence: TGTGCCAGCAGCTTTCTTCAGGGGAGAGTCACTGAAGCTTTCTTT. Based on the CDR3 plus reference TRBV11-2 and TRBJ1-1, the full variable domain is EAGVAQSPRYKIIEKRQSVAFWCNPISGHATLYWYQQILGQGPKLLIQFQNNGVVDDSQLPKDRFSAERLKGVDSTLKIQPAKLEDSAVYLCASSFLQGRVTEAFFGQGTRLTVV.

The chain joins TRBV7-2 to TRBJ2-3, with 9 bases fitting TRBD2. Germline CDR1 reads SGHTA; CDR2 reads FQGNSA. Trimming took 3 bases from V and 4 from J; bases not matched to a gene: 14. The CDR3 is 18 amino acids. The CDR3: CASSLFPTGTSKADTQYF. As DNA, the CDR3 is TGTGCCAGCAGCTTGTTTCCCACCGGGACTAGCAAGGCAGATACGCAGTATTTT.